This entry lists 2 T cell receptor beta chains sequenced from one sample in a study of cytomegalovirus exposure and HLA in healthy donors (dated by TCRdb to the late 2010s). Preparation of the library involved the immunoSEQ multiplex PCR assay. The multiplex PCR relied on a mix of 60 forward primers for TCR Vbeta segments and 13 reverse primers for TCR Jbeta segments. The table comes from immuneACCESS by way of TCRdb, which keeps in-frame sequences with V and J called. Part of the clones is missing from these tables; in studies checked, under half for an unresolved V gene and the rest for unknown reasons. In all, the sample holds about 160,000 clones, and about 80% of those were seen once. 1% of the sample goes to the ten largest clones. Sequencing was done on a sample of PBMCs. These receptor sequences come from a woman aged 45-60 years in good health and CMV-seropositive.

The rearrangement uses TRBV7-9 and TRBJ1-1; 10 bases agree with TRBD1. The CDR3 is 12 residues long. J gave up 5 bases and V 8 bases, and 2 bases lay outside the gene matches. Germline V CDR1 and CDR2: SEHNR, FQNEAQ (reference sequence). For the CDR3, the DNA is TGTGCCAGCGGGACAGGGGAGACTGAAGCTTTCTTT. This translates into CASGTGETEAFF.

The chain employs TRBV7-9 and TRBJ2-3; 8 nucleotides line up with TRBD2. V shed 3 bases, J shed 0 bases, and the junction held 2 bases outside the gene matches. The CDR3 consists of 15 residues. Germline CDR1 reads SEHNR; CDR2 reads FQNEAQ (reference sequence). The CDR3 coding sequence is TGTGCCAGCAGCTTTATAGCGGGAAGCACAGATACGCAGTATTTT. Translation: CASSFIAGSTDTQYF.